This TCR beta chain is drawn from a study of early T cells in non-severe SARS-CoV-2 infection. For the study at large: It was bulk RNA from unsorted whole blood that was sequenced, and the chains were unpaired.

The protocol attached unique molecular identifiers to individual cDNA molecules. MiXCR, applied by TCRdb to the 5' RACE reads, yields one record per CDR3 protein. Of over 70,000 distinct CDR3 sequences in the sample, about 15% were seen once. The junction had 8 bases not matched to a gene; V was cut back by 11 bases and J by 3 bases. This CDR3 spans 13 amino acids. Per germline, CDR1 KGHSH and CDR2 LQKENI. The material sequenced was whole blood, taken at baseline. The source is an adult who was a healthcare worker with PCR-confirmed SARS-CoV-2 infection or an uninfected control (not recorded which). The rearrangement links TRBV18 to TRBJ2-5; 8 bases match TRBD2. Here the CDR3 reads CAGSRGAEETQYF. CDR3 DNA sequence: TGTGCCGGTTCGCGGGGGGCTGAAGAGACCCAGTACTTC.